This T cell receptor beta chain was observed in a study of technical replicates of blood from a handful of donors. This CDR3 spans 14 amino acids. V dropped 8 bases and J dropped 7 bases, with 21 bases sitting between them. In germline, CDR1 is SQVTM, CDR2 ANQGSEA. Data came from immunoSEQ multiplex PCR; TCRdb stores just in-frame clones and leaves some out. Of fewer than 100,000 clones in the sample, 95% to 97% were seen once. The sequenced sample consisted of T cells isolated from PBMCs. This receptor was taken from a human donor in good health. V is TRBV29-1 and J is TRBJ2-1; D is perhaps TRBD2 (6 bases). DNA of the CDR3: TGCAGCTCACCGGCGAGCGGGTTATGGAATGAGCAGTTCTTC. It specifies CSSPASGLWNEQFF.